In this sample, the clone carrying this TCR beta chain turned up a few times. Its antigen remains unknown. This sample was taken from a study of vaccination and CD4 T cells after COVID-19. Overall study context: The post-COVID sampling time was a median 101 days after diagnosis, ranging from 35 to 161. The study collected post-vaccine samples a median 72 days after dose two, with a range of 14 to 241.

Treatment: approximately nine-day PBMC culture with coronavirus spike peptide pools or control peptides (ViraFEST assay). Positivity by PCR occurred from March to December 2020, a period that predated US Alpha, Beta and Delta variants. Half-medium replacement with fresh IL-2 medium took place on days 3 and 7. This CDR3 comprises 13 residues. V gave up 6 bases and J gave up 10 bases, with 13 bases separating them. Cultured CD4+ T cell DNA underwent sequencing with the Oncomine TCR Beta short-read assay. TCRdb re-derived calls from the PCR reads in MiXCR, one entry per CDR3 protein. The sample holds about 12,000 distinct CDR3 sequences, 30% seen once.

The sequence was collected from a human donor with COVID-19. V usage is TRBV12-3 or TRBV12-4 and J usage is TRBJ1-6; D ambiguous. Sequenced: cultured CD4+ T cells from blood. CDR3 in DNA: TGTGCCAGCAGCCCCAAGGAGACCTCACCCCTCCACTTT. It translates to CASSPKETSPLHF.